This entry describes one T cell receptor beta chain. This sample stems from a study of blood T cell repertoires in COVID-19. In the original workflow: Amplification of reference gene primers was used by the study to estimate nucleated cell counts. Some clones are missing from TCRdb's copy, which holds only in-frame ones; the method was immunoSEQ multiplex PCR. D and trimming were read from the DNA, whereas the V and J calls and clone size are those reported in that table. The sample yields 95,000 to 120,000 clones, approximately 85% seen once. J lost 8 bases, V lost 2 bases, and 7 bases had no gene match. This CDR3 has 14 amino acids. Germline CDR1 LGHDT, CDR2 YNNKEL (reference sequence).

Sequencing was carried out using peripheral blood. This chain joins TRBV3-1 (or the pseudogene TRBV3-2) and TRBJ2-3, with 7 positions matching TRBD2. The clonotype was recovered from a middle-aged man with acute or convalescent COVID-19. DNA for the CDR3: TGTGCCAGCAGCCAACGGGGGGAGAGGGGTACGCAGTATTTT. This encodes CASSQRGERGTQYF.